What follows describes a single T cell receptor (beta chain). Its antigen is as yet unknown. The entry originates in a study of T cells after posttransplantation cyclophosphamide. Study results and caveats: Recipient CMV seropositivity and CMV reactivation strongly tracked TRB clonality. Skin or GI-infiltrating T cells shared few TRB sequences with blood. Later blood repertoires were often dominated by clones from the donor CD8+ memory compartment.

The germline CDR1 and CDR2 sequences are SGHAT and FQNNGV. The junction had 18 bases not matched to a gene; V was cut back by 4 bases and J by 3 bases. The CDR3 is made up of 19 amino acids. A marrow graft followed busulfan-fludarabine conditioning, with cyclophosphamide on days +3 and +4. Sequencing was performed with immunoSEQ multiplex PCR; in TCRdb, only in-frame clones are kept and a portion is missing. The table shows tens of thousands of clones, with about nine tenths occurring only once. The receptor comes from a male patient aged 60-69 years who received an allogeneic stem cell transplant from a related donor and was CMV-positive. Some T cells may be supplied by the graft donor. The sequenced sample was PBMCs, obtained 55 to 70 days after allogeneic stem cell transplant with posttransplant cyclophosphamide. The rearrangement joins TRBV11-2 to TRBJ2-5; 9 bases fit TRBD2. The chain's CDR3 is CASSSGRLIAGAQKETQYF. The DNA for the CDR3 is TGTGCCAGCAGCTCGGGGAGGTTGATAGCGGGGGCCCAAAAAGAGACCCAGTACTTC.